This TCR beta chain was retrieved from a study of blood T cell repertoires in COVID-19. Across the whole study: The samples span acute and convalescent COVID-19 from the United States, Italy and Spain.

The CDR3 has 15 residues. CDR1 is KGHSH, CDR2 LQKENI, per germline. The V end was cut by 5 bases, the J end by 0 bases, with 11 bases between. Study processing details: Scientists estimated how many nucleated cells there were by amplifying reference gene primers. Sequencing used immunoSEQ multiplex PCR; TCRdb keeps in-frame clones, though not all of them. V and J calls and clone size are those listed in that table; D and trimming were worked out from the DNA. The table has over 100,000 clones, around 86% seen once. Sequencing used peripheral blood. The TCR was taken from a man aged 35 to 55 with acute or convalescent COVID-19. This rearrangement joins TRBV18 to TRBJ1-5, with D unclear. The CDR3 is CASSERLGSNQPQHF. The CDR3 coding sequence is TGTGCCAGCTCAGAACGACTGGGTAGCAATCAGCCCCAGCATTTT.